Below are 12 T cell receptor beta chains sequenced from a single sample in a study of technical replicates of blood from a few donors. TCRdb's table, derived via immunoSEQ multiplex PCR, lists solely in-frame clones and lacks some. The table lists fewer than 95,000 clones, roughly nine tenths of them singletons. The sequenced material came from T cells isolated from PBMCs. These receptors came from a human donor in good health.

The chain links TRBV6-1 to TRBJ1-1; the D gene is possibly TRBD1 (6 bases). Trimming left V 1 base short and J 0 bases short, with 12 bases between. Germline V lookup: CDR1 MNHNS, CDR2 SASEGT. CDR3 length: 16 residues. The CDR3 sequence: CASSEGTGTMNTEAFF. CDR3 nucleotides: TGTGCCAGCAGTGAAGGTACAGGGACCATGAACACTGAAGCTTTCTTT.

The chain joins TRBV4-1 to TRBJ1-2; D is unclear. Per germline, CDR1 MGHRA and CDR2 YSYEKL. V gave up 4 bases and J gave up 3 bases, with 21 bases separating them. This CDR3 has 17 residues. The CDR3 here is CASSPGDLRVGDYGYTF. CDR3 nucleotide sequence: TGCGCCAGCAGCCCCGGCGACCTGAGGGTCGGGGACTATGGCTACACCTTC.

The CDR3 spells CASSYAAGAYEQYF. CDR3 nucleotides: TGTGCCAGCAGTTATGCCGCGGGGGCCTACGAGCAGTACTTC. This sequence joins TRBV6-6 and TRBJ2-7, with 7 nucleotides matching TRBD2. The CDR3 loop spans 14 amino acids. Looked up from germline, CDR1 is MNHNY and CDR2 is SVGAGI (reference sequence). V was pared by 3 bases and J by 2 bases, with 4 bases of the junction left unmatched.

The chain employs TRBV18 and TRBJ1-1, with TRBD1 matching 10 bases. The J segment lost 1 base and the V segment lost 6 bases, leaving 5 bases of the junction unmatched. The CDR3 has 15 amino acids. The germline V gene encodes CDR1 KGHSH and CDR2 LQKENI. In DNA form, the CDR3 reads TGTGCCAGCTCCGGGACAGGGGCTTCGAACACTGAAGCTTTCTTT. Translation gives CASSGTGASNTEAFF.

The rearrangement links TRBV18 to TRBJ2-1; D possibly corresponds to TRBD2 (6 bases). Trimming cost V 8 bases and J 12 bases, with 20 bases left between them. Germline loops: CDR1 KGHSH, CDR2 LQKENI. The CDR3 consists of 13 residues. DNA of the CDR3: TGTGCCAGCGGGGACTTCGGGCCATTCTGGCAGTTCTTC. It codes for CASGDFGPFWQFF.

The chain couples TRBV7-2 to TRBJ2-5, with D possibly matching TRBD2 (6 bases). V lost 3 bases, J lost 3 bases, and 14 bases lay in between. CDR3 length equals 15 residues. Germline V CDR1 and CDR2: SGHTA, FQGNSA. CDR3 nucleotides: TGTGCCAGCAGCTTCGGGGGTTGGGAAAAAGAGACCCAGTACTTC. Protein product: CASSFGGWEKETQYF.

The V and J genes are TRBV5-1 and TRBJ2-3; 10 positions match TRBD2. Germline V gene lookup returns CDR1 SGHRS and CDR2 YFSETQ. J gave up 14 bases and V 1 base, and 10 bases lay outside the gene matches. The CDR3 has 14 amino acids. CDR3 loop: CASSLLAASGSPYF. CDR3 in DNA: TGCGCCAGCAGCTTGCTTGCGGCTAGCGGGAGCCCGTATTTT.

V gene TRBV18 combines with J gene TRBJ1-2; 7 positions match TRBD1. V lost 6 bases to trimming and J lost 3 bases; unmatched junction nucleotides: 4. Germline-derived CDR1 and CDR2 are KGHSH and LQKENI. The CDR3 contains 13 residues. CDR3 loop: CASSPDRDYGYTF. As DNA, the CDR3 is TGTGCCAGCTCGCCAGACAGGGACTATGGCTACACCTTC.

CDR3 DNA: TGCAGCGTTGGGGCGCAGCCCCAGCATTTT. This encodes CSVGAQPQHF. This chain uses TRBV29-1 with TRBJ1-5, with no clear D. V shed 4 bases and J shed 7 bases, with 5 bases lying between them. Germline loops: CDR1 SQVTM, CDR2 ANQGSEA. There are 10 residues in the CDR3.

The chain combines TRBV28 with TRBJ2-7, with 11 positions matching TRBD1. The V segment lost 3 bases and the J segment 7 bases; nucleotides outside the gene matches: 5. The CDR3 totals 14 residues. Germline V gene lookup returns CDR1 MDHEN and CDR2 SYDVKM. CDR3 sequence reads: CASSLGGTGGEQYF. The DNA of the CDR3 is TGTGCCAGCAGTTTGGGGGGGACAGGGGGGGAGCAGTACTTC.

The chain employs TRBV19 and TRBJ2-3, with D possibly being TRBD1 (6 bases). CDR3 size: 14 residues. Germline V gene sequence: CDR1 LNHDA, CDR2 SQIVND (reference sequence). The ends were cut back, 6 bases at V and 5 bases at J, with 15 bases in the middle. CDR3 protein: CASRVRTEVDTQYF. The DNA of the CDR3 is TGTGCCAGTAGGGTTCGGACAGAAGTAGATACGCAGTATTTT.

This chain uses TRBV5-6 with TRBJ2-1; TRBD1 aligns across 9 bases. The CDR3 is 16 residues long. Germline V gene lookup returns CDR1 SGHDT and CDR2 YYEEEE. V gave up 0 bases and J gave up 0 bases; unmatched junction bases: 1. The CDR3 sequence: CASSLGDRASYNEQFF. As DNA, the CDR3 is TGTGCCAGCAGCTTGGGGGACAGGGCCTCCTACAATGAGCAGTTCTTC.